Included here is one T cell receptor (beta chain) sequence, with context. Construction of naive CD8 libraries employed about 17,000 to 1,100,000 sorted cells together with 10%, 30% or 50% RNA. Naive CD8 T cells were picked out by sorting for CD8+CD4-CCR7+CD45RA+. The sample comes from a study of molecular identifiers for immune sequencing clone quantification. V shed 2 bases and J 4 bases; nucleotides not matched to a gene: 10. Germline values: CDR1 MNHEY, CDR2 SVGEGT. The CDR3 spans 16 residues. TCRdb re-called the PCR reads with MiXCR, one entry per CDR3 protein. The sample lists 300,000 to 350,000 distinct CDR3 sequences; roughly a fifth were seen once.

V is TRBV6-2 or TRBV6-3 and J is TRBJ2-7; 8 bases agree with TRBD2. Sequencing was carried out using naive CD8+ T cells from blood, with Jurkat cell RNA spiked in. Noted subset: FACS-sorted CD8+CD4-CCR7+CD45RA+ naive T cells. This TCR derives from a human donor in good health. Some libraries in this study had Jurkat cell RNA spiked in. The CDR3 DNA reads TGTGCCAGCAGTTACCCCCCGGAGCGGGAGTTGTACGAGCAGTACTTC. This codes for CASSYPPERELYEQYF.